This TCR beta chain derives from a study of human T cells and chemical hapten exposure. About the research overall: TCR yields per sample varied mostly from small pooled library volume differences.

TCRdb independently ran MiXCR on the RACE reads; one entry per CDR3 protein. The sample holds 100,000 or so distinct CDR3 sequences, under 35% seen once. The trim removed 4 bases at V and 3 bases at J, leaving 7 bases unmatched. The CDR3 spans 17 residues. In germline, CDR1 is MGHRA, CDR2 YSYEKL. Sample time point: patch test 3, about 24 weeks after DPC sensitization. Treatment: therapeutic diphenylcyclopropenone sensitization with weekly scalp DPC. Blood collection happened ahead of applying each patch test. The chain recombines TRBV4-1 with TRBJ2-1, with 12 nucleotides matching TRBD2. The specimen was whole blood, collected in connection with sensitization to the hapten diphenylcyclopropenone (DPC). The source of this sequence is a man in his forties with alopecia areata. Some clones in this sample may be carry-over from other donors' samples. The CDR3 sequence is CASSLRLAGANYNEQFF. CDR3 sequence (DNA): TGCGCCAGCAGCCTTCGACTAGCGGGGGCCAACTACAATGAGCAGTTCTTC.